These 15 T cell receptor beta chains share one sample of origin, sequenced in a study of T-cell memory formation after mild COVID-19. TCRdb processed the 5' RACE reads anew with MiXCR; each CDR3 protein has one entry. The sample holds roughly 80,000 distinct CDR3 sequences, 20% to 25% seen once. The specimen sequenced was PBMCs or a T cell subset sorted from them (not recorded which). The receptor source for this set is a man aged 18 to 29 who had mild COVID-19 (a few samples of this study predate the infection). Cell type and time point are not known.

There are many counts of this clonotype. V is TRBV18 and J is TRBJ2-5; TRBD2 is a possible D gene (5 bases). V was pared by 4 bases and J by 1 base, with 13 bases between. The CDR3 covers 15 residues. Looked up from germline, CDR1 is KGHSH and CDR2 is LQKENI. In nucleotides, the CDR3 is TGTGCCAGCTCACGGGGAGCCGCGATCCAAGAGACCCAGTACTTC. Translated: CASSRGAAIQETQYF.

The genes are TRBV7-2 and TRBJ2-7; possibly TRBD1 for D (6 bases). Trimming cost V 1 base and J 3 bases, with 13 bases left between them. This CDR3 is 15 amino acids long. Germline loops: CDR1 SGHTA, CDR2 FQGNSA. This CDR3 is CASSLDQGQFYEQYF. CDR3 DNA: TGTGCCAGCAGCTTAGATCAGGGGCAGTTCTACGAGCAGTACTTC. Variable domain in full (rest from reference TRBV7-2 and TRBJ2-7): GAGVSQSPSNKVTEKGKDVELRCDPISGHTALYWYRQSLGQGLEFLIYFQGNSAPDKSGLPSDRFSAERTGGSVSTLTIQRTQQEDSAVYLCASSLDQGQFYEQYFGPGTRLTVT.

The chain is built from TRBV28 and TRBJ1-5, with D uncertain. The CDR3 spans 15 residues. CDR1 and CDR2 (germline): MDHEN, SYDVKM. V was pared by 7 bases and J by 0 bases, with 13 bases between. The CDR3 loop reads CASIGGSYSNQPQHF. The CDR3 DNA reads as TGTGCCAGCATTGGCGGCTCGTATAGCAATCAGCCCCAGCATTTT.

This clonotype was seen only once. The chain recombines TRBV6-1 with TRBJ1-5; 9 bases agree with TRBD1. V was clipped by 6 bases and J by 3 bases; unmatched bases: 6. Germline CDR1 and CDR2: MNHNS and SASEGT. The CDR3 spans 15 residues. The CDR3 loop is CASRLTGGYNQPQHF. The DNA for the CDR3 is TGTGCCAGCAGACTGACAGGGGGTTACAATCAGCCCCAGCATTTT.

This clonotype was observed a handful of times. The chain joins TRBV11-2 to TRBJ2-5, with 11 bases matching TRBD2. Germline trimming cut 6 bases from V and 1 base from J; bases unmatched to any gene: 4. The CDR3 extends over 15 amino acids. Germline loops: CDR1 SGHAT, CDR2 FQNNGV. The CDR3, as DNA: TGTGCCAGCAGGTTGACTAGCGGGGTCCAAGAGACCCAGTACTTC. Amino acids: CASRLTSGVQETQYF.

This clonotype was counted a few times. The chain combines TRBV28 with TRBJ2-5, with unresolved D. Trimming stripped 3 bases from V and 4 bases from J, with 18 bases between. CDR1 is MDHEN and CDR2 is SYDVKM in the germline V gene. This CDR3 has 16 amino acids. CDR3 in amino acids: CASSFRLWGILETQYF. In nucleotides, the CDR3 is TGTGCCAGCAGTTTCCGGCTATGGGGAATTCTAGAGACCCAGTACTTC.

This clonotype was seen a handful of times. V is TRBV3-1 and J is TRBJ2-3, with a tentative D call TRBD1 (6 bases). The ends were cut back, 0 bases at V and 1 base at J, with 14 bases in the middle. The germline V gene has CDR1 LGHDT and CDR2 YNNKEL (reference sequence). The CDR3 covers 17 residues. The CDR3 coding sequence is TGTGCCAGCAGCCAAGAAGTTCTGGGGGCGGGCACAGATACGCAGTATTTT. Translated: CASSQEVLGAGTDTQYF.

This clonotype was found a few times. J is TRBJ2-7 and V is TRBV29-1; no reliable D call. This CDR3 is 14 amino acids long. V lost 3 bases and J 1 base, leaving 13 bases between the germline ends. Per the germline V gene, CDR1 is SQVTM and CDR2 is ANQGSEA. The DNA of the CDR3 is TGCAGCGTTGATCCAACTGGGCTGTCCTACGAGCAGTACTTC. It encodes CSVDPTGLSYEQYF.

This clonotype was recorded at least ten times. The chain carries TRBV27 and TRBJ2-1, with 10 bases that match TRBD2. The trim removed 7 bases at V and 5 bases at J, leaving 11 bases unmatched. Germline CDR1 MNHEY, CDR2 SMNVEV (reference sequence). There are 16 residues in the CDR3. The CDR3 region has the DNA TGTGCCAGCACCGACGCGGGGCTAGCGGGGGACAATGAGCAGTTCTTC. Its protein product is CASTDAGLAGDNEQFF.

Points on this clonotype: The DNA is omitted, as the CDR3 cannot be located on it reliably, and the CDR3 follows TCRdb's listing. The rearrangement links TRBV6-6 to TRBJ2-7; TRBD1 reflects the table's D call only, with no check against the DNA. Germline V gives CDR1 MNHNY, CDR2 SVGAGI (reference sequence). The CDR3 has 11 amino acids, counting both end residues. The CDR3 loop is CASSWGGGNYF.

J is TRBJ2-3 and V is TRBV20-1, with a possible D match to TRBD1 (6 bases). Germline values: CDR1 DFQATT, CDR2 SNEGSKA (reference sequence). Trimming shortened V by 0 bases and J by 0 bases, and 10 bases separated the two germline ends. This CDR3 region has 15 residues. The CDR3 reads CSARDVGASTDTQYF. The DNA of the CDR3 is TGCAGTGCTAGAGATGTGGGGGCAAGCACAGATACGCAGTATTTT.

This clonotype has more than one count but fewer than ten. This rearrangement joins TRBV20-1 to TRBJ2-5; TRBD1 might be the D (6 bases). This CDR3 has 13 amino acids. With 2 bases removed from V and 5 bases from J, the gap between germline ends came to 12 bases. Germline lookup yields CDR1 DFQATT and CDR2 SNEGSKA (reference sequence). The CDR3 loop reads CSARPQGWETQYF. The CDR3 coding sequence is TGCAGTGCTAGACCCCAGGGGTGGGAGACCCAGTACTTC.

The chain carries TRBV15 and TRBJ2-1; TRBD2 matches at 7 bases. The length of the CDR3 is 13 residues. V trimming: 1 base; J trimming: 7 bases; junction bases outside the gene matches: 1. Germline lookup yields CDR1 LNHNV and CDR2 YYDKDF (reference sequence). The CDR3 DNA follows: TGTGCCACCAGCAGAGGGGAGGGGAATGAGCAGTTCTTC. Encoded protein: CATSRGEGNEQFF.

V gene TRBV4-3 combines with J gene TRBJ2-3, with D possibly matching TRBD1 (6 bases). Germline CDR1 is LGHNA and CDR2 is YSLEER. This CDR3 has 14 amino acids. V was clipped by 2 bases and J by 2 bases, with 8 bases between them. The CDR3 bases are TGCGCCAGCAGCCAACCAGGGGTCACAGATACGCAGTATTTT. Translating it yields CASSQPGVTDTQYF.

This chain joins TRBV10-3 and TRBJ1-2; D may be TRBD1 (5 bases). Germline V CDR1 and CDR2: ENHRY, SYGVKD. V was shortened by 8 bases and J by 5 bases, with 18 bases between the two germline ends. This CDR3 spans 14 amino acids. The CDR3 is CAIGLGGALYGYTF. CDR3 DNA: TGTGCCATCGGTTTAGGAGGGGCCCTATATGGCTACACCTTC.